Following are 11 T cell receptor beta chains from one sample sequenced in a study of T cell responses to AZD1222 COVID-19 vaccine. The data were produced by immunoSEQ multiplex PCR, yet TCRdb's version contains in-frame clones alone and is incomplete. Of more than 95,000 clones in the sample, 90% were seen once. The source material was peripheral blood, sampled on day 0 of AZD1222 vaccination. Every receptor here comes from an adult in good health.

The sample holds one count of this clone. For the CDR3, the DNA is TGCGCCAGCAGCCAAGATGGCAGCTACCTAGCCAAAAACATTCAGTACTTC. Its protein is CASSQDGSYLAKNIQYF. The chain carries TRBV4-1 and TRBJ2-4; no firm D call. Per the germline V gene, CDR1 is MGHRA and CDR2 is YSYEKL. The CDR3 runs to 17 residues. V was shortened by 0 bases and J by 0 bases, with 12 bases between the two germline ends.

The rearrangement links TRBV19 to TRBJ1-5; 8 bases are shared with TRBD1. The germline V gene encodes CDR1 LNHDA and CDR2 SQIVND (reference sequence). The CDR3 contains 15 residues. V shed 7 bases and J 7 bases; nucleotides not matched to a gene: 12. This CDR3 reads CASTTKPGGFQPQHF. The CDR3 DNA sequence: TGTGCCAGTACCACCAAACCAGGGGGCTTCCAGCCCCAGCATTTT.

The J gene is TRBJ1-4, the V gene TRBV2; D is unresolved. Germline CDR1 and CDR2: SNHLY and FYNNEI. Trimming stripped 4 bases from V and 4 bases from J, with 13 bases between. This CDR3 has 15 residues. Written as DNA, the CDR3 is TGTGCCAGCAGTGCCCTCGTCGGAGTTAATGAAAAACTGTTTTTT. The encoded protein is CASSALVGVNEKLFF.

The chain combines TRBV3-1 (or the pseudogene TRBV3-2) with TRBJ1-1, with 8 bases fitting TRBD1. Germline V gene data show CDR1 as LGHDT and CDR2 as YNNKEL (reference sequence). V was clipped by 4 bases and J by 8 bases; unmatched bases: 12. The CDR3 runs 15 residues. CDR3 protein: CASSRTGGVSHEAFF. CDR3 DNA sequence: TGTGCCAGCAGCCGAACAGGGGGGGTTTCCCACGAAGCTTTCTTT.

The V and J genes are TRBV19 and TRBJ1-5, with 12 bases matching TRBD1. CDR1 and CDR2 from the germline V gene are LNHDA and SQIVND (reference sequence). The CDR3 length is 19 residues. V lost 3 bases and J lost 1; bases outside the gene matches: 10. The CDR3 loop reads CASSMGGQGAQRSNQPQHF. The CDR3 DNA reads TGTGCCAGTAGTATGGGGGGACAGGGGGCTCAAAGGAGCAATCAGCCCCAGCATTTT.

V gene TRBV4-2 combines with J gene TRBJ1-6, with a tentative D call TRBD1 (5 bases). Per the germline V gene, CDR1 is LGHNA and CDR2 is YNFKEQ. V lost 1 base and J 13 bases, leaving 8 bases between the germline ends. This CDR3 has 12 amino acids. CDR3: CASSQGGHPLHF. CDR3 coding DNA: TGTGCCAGCAGCCAAGGCGGACATCCCCTCCACTTT.

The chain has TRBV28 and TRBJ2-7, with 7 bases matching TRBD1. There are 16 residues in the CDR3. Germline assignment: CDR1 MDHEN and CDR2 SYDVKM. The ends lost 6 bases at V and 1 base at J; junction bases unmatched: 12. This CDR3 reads CASSPDRAWSSYEQYF. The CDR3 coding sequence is TGTGCCAGCAGCCCTGACAGGGCTTGGTCGTCCTACGAGCAGTACTTC. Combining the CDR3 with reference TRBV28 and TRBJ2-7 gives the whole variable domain DVKVTQSSRYLVKRTGEKVFLECVQDMDHENMFWYRQDPGLGLRLIYFSYDVKMKEKGDIPEGYSVSREKKERFSLILESASTNQTSMYLCASSPDRAWSSYEQYFGPGTRLTVT.

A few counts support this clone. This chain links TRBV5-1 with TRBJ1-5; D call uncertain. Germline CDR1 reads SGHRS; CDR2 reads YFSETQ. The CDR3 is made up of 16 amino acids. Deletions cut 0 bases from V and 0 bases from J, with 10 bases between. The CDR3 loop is CASSLGPYTSNQPQHF. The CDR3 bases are TGCGCCAGCAGCTTGGGGCCATATACTAGCAATCAGCCCCAGCATTTT.

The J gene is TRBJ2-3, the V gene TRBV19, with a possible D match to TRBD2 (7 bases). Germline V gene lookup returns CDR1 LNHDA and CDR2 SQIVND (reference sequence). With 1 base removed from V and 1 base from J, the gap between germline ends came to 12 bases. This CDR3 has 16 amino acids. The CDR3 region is CASSIGGGRGTDTQYF. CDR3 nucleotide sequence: TGTGCCAGTAGTATAGGGGGGGGGCGTGGCACAGATACGCAGTATTTT. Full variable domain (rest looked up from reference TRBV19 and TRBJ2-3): DGGITQSPKYLFRKEGQNVTLSCEQNLNHDAMYWYRQDPGQGLRLIYYSQIVNDFQKGDIAEGYSVSREKKESFPLTVTSAQKNPTAFYLCASSIGGGRGTDTQYFGPGTRLTVL.

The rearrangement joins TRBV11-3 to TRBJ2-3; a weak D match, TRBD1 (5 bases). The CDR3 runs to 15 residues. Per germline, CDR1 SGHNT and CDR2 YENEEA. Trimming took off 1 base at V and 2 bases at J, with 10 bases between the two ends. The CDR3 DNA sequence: TGTGCCAGCAGCTTAGGGGGCCTGATCACAGATACGCAGTATTTT. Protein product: CASSLGGLITDTQYF.

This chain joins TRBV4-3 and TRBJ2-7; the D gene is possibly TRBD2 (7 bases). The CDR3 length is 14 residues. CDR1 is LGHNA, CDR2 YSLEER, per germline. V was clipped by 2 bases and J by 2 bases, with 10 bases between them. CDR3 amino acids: CASSQFGGPYEQYF. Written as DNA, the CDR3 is TGCGCCAGCAGCCAATTCGGGGGGCCCTACGAGCAGTACTTC.